These 7 T cell receptor beta chains originate from one sample sequenced in a study of CD8 T cells in Susac syndrome. RNA amounts of about 0.5 to 1 ug underwent reverse transcription with random hexamers. TCRdb passed the immunoSEQ multiplex PCR reads through MiXCR, listing each CDR3 protein once. Of about 150,000 distinct CDR3 sequences in the sample, approximately 94% were seen once. Sequencing was carried out using CD8+ T cells from PBMCs. These receptors came from a human donor with multiple sclerosis.

The chain couples TRBV30 to TRBJ1-1; D perhaps matches TRBD1 (5 bases). V was pared by 0 bases and J by 4 bases, with 12 bases between. Germline lookup yields CDR1 GTSNPN and CDR2 SVGIG (reference sequence). The CDR3 has 14 amino acids. As DNA, the CDR3 is TGTGCCTGGAGTGTGTCCCCCGGGGGCACTGAAGCTTTCTTT. Amino acids: CAWSVSPGGTEAFF.

The chain links TRBV19 to TRBJ1-2; D call uncertain. With 4 bases removed from V and 5 bases from J, the gap between germline ends came to 17 bases. There are 15 residues in the CDR3. Germline CDR1 reads LNHDA; CDR2 reads SQIVND (reference sequence). CDR3 DNA: TGTGCCAGTAGTAACCGGACGGACCTGATTTATGGCTACACCTTC. Its protein is CASSNRTDLIYGYTF.

The chain joins TRBV12-3 or TRBV12-4 to TRBJ2-6, with TRBD1 matching 11 bases. This CDR3 is 19 amino acids long. J gave up 2 bases and V 5 bases, and 11 bases lay outside the gene matches. CDR3 sequence reads: CASSPWTGGIDAGANVLTF. In nucleotides, the CDR3 is TGTGCCAGCAGTCCGTGGACAGGGGGCATAGATGCTGGGGCCAACGTCCTGACTTTC.

J is TRBJ1-3 and V is TRBV20-1; D is uncertain. The germline CDR1 and CDR2 sequences are DFQATT and SNEGSKA (reference sequence). The CDR3 sequence is 15 residues long. V was clipped by 4 bases and J by 4 bases, with 17 bases between them. CDR3 amino acids: CSAKGPKTRGNTIYF. The DNA for the CDR3 is TGCAGTGCTAAGGGTCCAAAAACGCGCGGAAACACCATATATTTT.

This chain links TRBV29-1 with TRBJ2-1; D is undetermined. V was trimmed by 5 bases and J by 5 bases, leaving 7 bases between them. Germline-derived CDR1 and CDR2 are SQVTM and ANQGSEA. The CDR3 is made up of 11 amino acids. CDR3 sequence (DNA): TGCAGCGTTTTAAGGGACAATGAGCAGTTCTTC. It specifies CSVLRDNEQFF.

The gene calls are TRBV4-1 and TRBJ2-1, with D perhaps matching TRBD1 (6 bases). This CDR3 is built from 13 residues. The germline V gene has CDR1 MGHRA and CDR2 YSYEKL. V lost 7 bases and J lost 4, with 11 bases in between. The CDR3 DNA reads as TGCGCCAGCACCGGGACAAATTACAATGAGCAGTTCTTC. It specifies CASTGTNYNEQFF.

V is TRBV7-9 and J is TRBJ1-1; the match to TRBD1 covers 9 bases. Germline V gives CDR1 SEHNR, CDR2 FQNEAQ (reference sequence). CDR3 size: 15 residues. The V and J ends lost 5 bases and 5 bases, in that order; junction bases with no gene match: 9. The CDR3 here is CASSHLQGARTEAFF. The CDR3 DNA reads as TGTGCCAGCAGCCATTTACAGGGGGCTCGGACTGAAGCTTTCTTT.